Listed below are T cell receptor beta chains from one sample, sequenced in a study of CD8 T cells in ankylosing spondylitis. TCRdb redid the calling of the 5' RACE reads with MiXCR, one entry per CDR3 protein. This repertoire shows about 500,000 distinct CDR3 sequences, over 4% found once; its top ten account for under 4.5%. Sequenced sample: blood, either unsorted or a sorted T cell fraction (not recorded which). The receptors stem from a male donor with ankylosing spondylitis. Both conserved end residues are part of each CDR3. Each record gives: V gene, D gene, J gene, clone size, CDR3 protein, CDR3 DNA. D genes are given only for firm matches. Not every row has a clone size; where given, it reads once, few, many or a size class.

TRBV15	TRBD2	TRBJ2-7	.	CATRPRGDTYEQYF	TGTGCCACCAGGCCGCGGGGGGACACCTACGAGCAGTACTTC
TRBV5-5	.	TRBJ1-1	few	CASSLGSATEAFF	TGTGCCAGCAGCCTGGGGTCCGCCACTGAAGCTTTCTTT
TRBV5-1	.	TRBJ2-5	many	CASSTGQQKETQYF	TGCGCCAGCAGCACCGGACAGCAAAAAGAGACCCAGTACTTC
TRBV19	.	TRBJ1-2	.	CASSIKRTGMFYGYTF	TGTGCCAGTAGTATTAAGAGGACCGGTATGTTCTATGGCTACACCTTC
TRBV2	TRBD2	TRBJ2-1	many	CASSETSGGVNEQFF	TGTGCCAGCAGTGAAACTAGCGGGGGGGTAAATGAGCAGTTCTTC
TRBV7-2	.	TRBJ2-1	many	CASSLLPTGEQFF	TGTGCCAGCAGCTTACTCCCCACCGGTGAGCAGTTCTTC
TRBV15	TRBD1	TRBJ1-4	.	CATSRDRRREKLFF	TGTGCCACCAGCAGGGACAGGAGGAGGGAAAAACTGTTTTTT
TRBV20-1	.	TRBJ1-4	many	CSASQSRTNEKLFF	TGCAGTGCTAGCCAGTCGAGGACTAATGAAAAACTGTTTTTT
TRBV12-3/TRBV12-4	.	TRBJ2-4	.	CASSLGGIRGFSKNIQYF	TGTGCCAGCAGTTTGGGGGGAATTCGCGGTTTCTCCAAAAACATTCAGTACTTC
TRBV6-1	TRBD1	TRBJ1-2	many	CASSTQGGRGYTF	TGTGCCAGCTCCACCCAGGGGGGTCGAGGCTACACCTTC
TRBV10-2	.	TRBJ2-1	.	CASRVRGLDQFF	TGCGCCAGCAGGGTGAGGGGCCTAGATCAGTTCTTC
TRBV24-1	TRBD1	TRBJ1-1	.	CATSDLDRGLTEAFF	TGTGCCACCAGTGACCTAGACAGGGGGCTAACTGAAGCTTTCTTT
TRBV5-1	TRBD1	TRBJ2-7	many	CASSFLQGEGSYEQYF	TGCGCCAGCAGCTTCTTACAGGGGGAAGGCTCCTACGAGCAGTACTTC
TRBV5-1	TRBD1	TRBJ2-3	many	CASSPRQGPAADTQYF	TGCGCCAGCAGCCCACGACAGGGGCCCGCTGCAGATACGCAGTATTTT
TRBV4-1	TRBD2	TRBJ2-3	few	CASSQGGVSSGGEDTQYF	TGCGCCAGCAGCCAAGGGGGGGTGTCTAGCGGGGGAGAAGATACGCAGTATTTT
TRBV5-1	.	TRBJ2-7	many	CASSLIGVGYEQYF	TGCGCCAGCAGCTTGATAGGAGTAGGCTACGAGCAGTACTTC
TRBV10-3	TRBD2	TRBJ2-1	many	CAIRSAGGPRVSYYNEQFF	TGTGCCATCAGATCAGCGGGGGGGCCAAGAGTTTCCTACTACAATGAGCAGTTCTTC
TRBV5-1	.	TRBJ2-1	few	CASSLEVYNEQFF	TGCGCCAGCAGCTTGGAGGTCTACAATGAGCAGTTCTTC
TRBV12-3/TRBV12-4	TRBD2	TRBJ2-7	many	CASRKAGGPSYEQYF	TGTGCCAGCAGAAAAGCGGGGGGCCCTTCCTACGAGCAGTACTTC
TRBV11-2	.	TRBJ1-2	few	CASSTGAAVLGYTF	TGTGCCAGCAGCACGGGCGCCGCGGTTCTTGGATACACCTTC
TRBV12-3/TRBV12-4	.	TRBJ1-1	many	CASSLGRIFEAFF	TGTGCCAGCAGTTTGGGCAGAATATTTGAAGCTTTCTTT
TRBV20-1	.	TRBJ2-1	few	CSVPGPSYNEQFF	TGCAGTGTTCCGGGACCGAGCTACAATGAGCAGTTCTTC
TRBV27	.	TRBJ2-7	many	CASSLYLPPDEQYF	TGTGCCAGCAGTTTATATCTCCCGCCCGACGAGCAGTACTTC
TRBV27	TRBD2	TRBJ2-1	.	CASSLQLAGPFGTFF	TGTGCCAGCAGTTTACAGCTAGCGGGACCGTTCGGGACGTTCTTC
TRBV5-1	TRBD1	TRBJ1-2	many	CASSGTGDGYTF	TGCGCCAGCAGCGGGACAGGGGATGGCTACACCTTC
TRBV15	.	TRBJ1-4	many	CATSASIQATNEKLFF	TGTGCCACCAGCGCCTCGATTCAGGCAACTAATGAAAAACTGTTTTTT
TRBV7-2	TRBD1	TRBJ2-7	few	CASSLTSGQGIEQYF	TGTGCCAGCAGCTTAACCTCCGGACAGGGAATTGAGCAGTACTTC
TRBV18	TRBD1	TRBJ1-2	few	CASSPTRTGEIFYGYTF	TGTGCCAGCTCACCAACAAGGACAGGCGAAATCTTCTATGGCTACACCTTC
TRBV6-2/TRBV6-3	TRBD1	TRBJ2-6	few	CASWDRGSSGANVLTF	TGTGCCAGCTGGGACAGGGGGAGCTCTGGGGCCAACGTCCTGACTTTC
TRBV28	.	TRBJ1-4	many	CASSWQALNEKLFF	TGTGCCAGCAGTTGGCAGGCCCTAAATGAAAAACTGTTTTTT
TRBV20-1	TRBD2	TRBJ2-1	few	CSARTSGGSGFF	TGCAGTGCGCGGACTAGCGGGGGATCGGGGTTCTTC
TRBV7-6	.	TRBJ2-7	.	CASSLELDSSYEQYF	TGTGCCAGCAGCTTAGAACTCGACAGTTCCTACGAGCAGTACTTC
TRBV7-6	.	TRBJ2-2	few	CASSFRAEANTGELFF	TGTGCCAGCAGCTTTAGAGCAGAGGCGAACACCGGGGAGCTGTTTTTT
TRBV7-8	.	TRBJ2-1	few	CASRWTGEQFF	TGTGCCAGCAGGTGGACTGGTGAGCAGTTCTTC
TRBV28	.	TRBJ2-4	many	CASCQGPRDIQYF	TGTGCCAGCTGCCAGGGGCCCCGGGACATTCAGTACTTC
TRBV18	TRBD1	TRBJ1-2	.	CASSPQARQGYYGYTF	TGTGCCAGCTCACCACAAGCGCGACAGGGTTACTATGGCTACACCTTC
TRBV24-1	.	TRBJ2-6	.	CATSELASSGANVLTF	TGTGCCACCAGTGAACTTGCGAGCTCTGGGGCCAACGTCCTGACTTTC
TRBV6-5	TRBD1	TRBJ1-2	many	CASSYLGTGGGGYTF	TGTGCCAGCAGTTACTTGGGGACAGGGGGTGGCGGCTACACCTTC
TRBV20-1	.	TRBJ2-5	.	CSARPGGGRDGNTQETQYF	TGCAGTGCTAGACCTGGCGGGGGCAGGGACGGGAACACACAAGAGACCCAGTACTTC
TRBV9	TRBD2	TRBJ2-3	many	CASSTQTGTSGPDTQYF	TGTGCCAGCAGCACCCAAACCGGGACTAGCGGGCCCGATACGCAGTATTTT